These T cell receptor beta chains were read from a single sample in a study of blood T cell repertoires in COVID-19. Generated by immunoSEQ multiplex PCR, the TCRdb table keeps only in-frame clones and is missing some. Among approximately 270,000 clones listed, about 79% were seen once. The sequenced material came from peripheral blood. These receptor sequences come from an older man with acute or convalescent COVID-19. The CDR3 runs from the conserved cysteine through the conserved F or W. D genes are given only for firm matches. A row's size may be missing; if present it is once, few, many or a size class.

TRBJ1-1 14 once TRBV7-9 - CASGLGQRSETAFF TGTGCCAGTGGGCTCGGACAGCGCTCGGAAACGGCTTTCTTT
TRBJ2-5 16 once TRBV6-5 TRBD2 CASSLTPGRGGETQYF TGTGCCAGCAGTTTAACCCCAGGTCGGGGGGGAGAGACCCAGTACTTC
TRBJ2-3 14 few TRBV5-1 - CASSWWGVTDTQYF TGCGCCAGCAGCTGGTGGGGGGTCACAGATACGCAGTATTTT
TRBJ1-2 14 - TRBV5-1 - CASSLDRVRYGYTF TGCGCCAGCAGCTTGGACAGGGTGCGATATGGCTACACCTTC
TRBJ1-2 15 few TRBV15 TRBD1 CATSSPDRLMYGYTF TGTGCCACCAGCAGTCCGGACAGGCTTATGTACGGCTACACCTTC
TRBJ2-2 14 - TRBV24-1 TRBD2 CATRGTGGAGELFF TGTGCCACCCGAGGGACGGGAGGGGCCGGGGAGCTGTTTTTT
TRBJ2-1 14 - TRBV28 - CASSAMAPENEQFF TGTGCCAGCAGCGCCATGGCACCGGAGAATGAGCAGTTCTTC
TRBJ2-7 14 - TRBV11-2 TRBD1 CASSLVGDSYEQYF TGTGCCAGCAGCTTAGTGGGGGACAGCTACGAGCAGTACTTC
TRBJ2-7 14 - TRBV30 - CAWSRLTTSYEQYF TGTGCCTGGAGTCGGCTAACTACCTCCTACGAGCAGTACTTC
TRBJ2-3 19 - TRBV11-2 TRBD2 CASSLRWRGGLLGTDTQYF TGTGCCAGCAGCTTACGCTGGCGGGGGGGCCTGTTAGGCACAGATACGCAGTATTTT
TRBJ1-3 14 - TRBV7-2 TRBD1 CASSFGDRGNTIYF TGTGCCAGCAGCTTCGGGGACAGGGGAAACACCATATATTTT
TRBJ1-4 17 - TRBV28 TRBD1 CASSSRQGARPGLKLFF TGTGCCAGCAGCTCCCGACAGGGGGCTCGGCCCGGACTTAAACTGTTTTTT
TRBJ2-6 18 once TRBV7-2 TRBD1 CASSFGGQGGNRANVLTF TGTGCCAGCAGCTTTGGAGGACAGGGAGGCAATAGGGCCAACGTCCTGACTTTC
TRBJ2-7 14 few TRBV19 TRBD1 CASRPVGQGSEQYF TGTGCCAGTAGACCGGTCGGACAGGGATCCGAGCAGTACTTC
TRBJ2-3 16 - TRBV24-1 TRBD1 CATSDRGTGSPDTQYF TGTGCCACCAGTGACCGCGGGACAGGAAGCCCAGATACGCAGTATTTT
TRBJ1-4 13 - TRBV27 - CASSLWGGRELFF TGTGCCAGCAGTTTATGGGGAGGAAGGGAACTGTTTTTT
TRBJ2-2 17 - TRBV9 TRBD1 CASSLPHRGRDTGELFF TGTGCCAGCAGCTTACCCCACAGGGGGCGAGACACCGGGGAGCTGTTTTTT
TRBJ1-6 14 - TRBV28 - CASSLQGNNSPLHF TGTGCCAGCAGTTTGCAGGGAAACAATTCACCCCTCCACTTT
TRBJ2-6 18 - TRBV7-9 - CASSSQREGPTGANVLTF TGTGCCAGCAGCTCACAGAGAGAGGGCCCCACTGGGGCCAACGTCCTGACTTTC
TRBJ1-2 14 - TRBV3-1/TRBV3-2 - CASSHQGSNYGYTF TGTGCCAGCAGCCACCAGGGTTCTAACTATGGCTACACCTTC
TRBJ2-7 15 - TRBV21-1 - CASSKAPGGSYEQYF TGTGCCAGCAGCAAAGCGCCAGGGGGCAGCTACGAGCAGTACTTC
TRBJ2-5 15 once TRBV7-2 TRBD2 CASSRLKGSGETQYF TGTGCCAGCAGCCGGCTCAAGGGTAGCGGGGAGACCCAGTACTTC
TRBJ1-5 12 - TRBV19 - CASEGPLGPQHF TGTGCCAGTGAAGGCCCCCTAGGGCCCCAGCATTTT
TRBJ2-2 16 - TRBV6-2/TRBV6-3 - CASSYWSYSGPGELFF TGTGCCAGCAGTTACTGGAGTTATAGCGGCCCCGGGGAGCTGTTTTTT
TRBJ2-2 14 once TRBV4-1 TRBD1 CASNRGSLDGELFF TGCGCCAGCAACAGGGGGAGTCTAGACGGGGAGCTGTTTTTT
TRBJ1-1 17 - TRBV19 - CASSIDPRQRGNTEAFF TGTGCCAGTAGTATAGACCCCAGACAGCGCGGGAACACTGAAGCTTTCTTT
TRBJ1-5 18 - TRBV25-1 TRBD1 CASSESSAGTASNQPQHF TGTGCCAGCAGTGAATCCTCGGCTGGGACAGCGAGCAATCAGCCCCAGCATTTT
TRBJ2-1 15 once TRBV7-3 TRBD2 CASSLNSGRGNEQFF TGTGCCAGCAGCTTAAATAGCGGGAGGGGTAATGAGCAGTTCTTC
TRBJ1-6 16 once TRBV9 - CASRQETGVDNSPLHF TGTGCCAGCAGGCAGGAAACAGGTGTCGATAATTCACCCCTCCACTTT
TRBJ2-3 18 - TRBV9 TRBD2 CASSVDLRLAGRTDTQYF TGTGCCAGCAGCGTAGATCTTAGACTAGCGGGAAGGACAGATACGCAGTATTTT
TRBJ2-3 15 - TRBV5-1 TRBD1 CASSLTGVSTDTQYF TGCGCCAGCAGCTTGACAGGGGTTAGCACAGATACGCAGTATTTT
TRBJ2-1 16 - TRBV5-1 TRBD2 CASSPPSGTSGSEQFF TGCGCCAGCAGCCCCCCTTCCGGGACTAGCGGGAGTGAGCAGTTCTTC
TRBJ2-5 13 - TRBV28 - CASYSGNQETQYF TGTGCCAGCTATTCAGGCAACCAAGAGACCCAGTACTTC
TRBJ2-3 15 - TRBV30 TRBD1 CAWSGQGFSKDTQYF TGTGCCTGGAGCGGACAGGGTTTCTCTAAGGATACGCAGTATTTT
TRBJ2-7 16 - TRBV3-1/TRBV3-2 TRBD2 CASSQAFSSGRYEQYF TGTGCCAGCAGCCAAGCTTTCTCCAGCGGGAGGTATGAGCAGTACTTC
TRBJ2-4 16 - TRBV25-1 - CASSEQGGLAKNIQYF TGTGCCAGCAGTGAACAAGGTGGACTAGCCAAAAACATTCAGTACTTC
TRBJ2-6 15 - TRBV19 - CASSITASGANVLTF TGTGCCAGTAGTATAACAGCCTCTGGGGCCAACGTCCTGACTTTC
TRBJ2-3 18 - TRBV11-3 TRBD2 CASSLFPLAGGPTDTQYF TGTGCCAGCAGCTTATTCCCACTAGCGGGAGGGCCAACAGATACGCAGTATTTT
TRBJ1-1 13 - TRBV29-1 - CSVEGRLNTEAFF TGCAGCGTTGAGGGGCGACTGAACACTGAAGCTTTCTTT
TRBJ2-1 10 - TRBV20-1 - CSATRDFSVF TGCAGTGCTACCCGGGACTTCTCCGTCTTC
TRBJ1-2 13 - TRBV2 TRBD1 CASTTQGVGLYTF TGTGCCAGCACCACACAGGGGGTGGGGCTCTACACCTTC
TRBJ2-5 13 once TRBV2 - CASSRESQETQYF TGTGCCAGCAGCCGGGAGTCGCAAGAGACCCAGTACTTC
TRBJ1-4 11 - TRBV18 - CASSRQEKLFF TGTGCCAGCTCAAGACAGGAAAAACTGTTTTTT
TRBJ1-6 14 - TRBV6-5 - CASSHSSYNSPLHF TGTGCCAGCAGTCACAGCTCCTATAATTCACCCCTCCACTTT
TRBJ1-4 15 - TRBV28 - CASSLLSGRREKLFF TGTGCCAGCAGTTTATTATCAGGGCGGCGAGAAAAACTGTTTTTT
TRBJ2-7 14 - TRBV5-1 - CASSLASANPTVYF TGCGCCAGCAGCTTGGCCTCGGCCAACCCGACAGTCTACTTC
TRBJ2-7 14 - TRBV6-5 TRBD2 CAGRGGGTSYEQYF TGTGCCGGTCGGGGGGGAGGAACCTCCTACGAGCAGTACTTC
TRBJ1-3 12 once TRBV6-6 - CAAGFSGNTIYF TGTGCCGCAGGGTTCTCTGGAAACACCATATATTTT
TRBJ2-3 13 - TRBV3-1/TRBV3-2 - CASSQDRGVTQYF TGTGCCAGCAGCCAAGACAGGGGGGTTACGCAGTATTTT
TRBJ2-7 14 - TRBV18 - CASSQTGILYEQYF TGTGCCAGCTCTCAGACAGGAATTCTTTACGAGCAGTACTTC
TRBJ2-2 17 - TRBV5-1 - CASSRGQRIANTGELFF TGCGCCAGCAGCAGAGGACAGCGGATTGCGAACACCGGGGAGCTGTTTTTT